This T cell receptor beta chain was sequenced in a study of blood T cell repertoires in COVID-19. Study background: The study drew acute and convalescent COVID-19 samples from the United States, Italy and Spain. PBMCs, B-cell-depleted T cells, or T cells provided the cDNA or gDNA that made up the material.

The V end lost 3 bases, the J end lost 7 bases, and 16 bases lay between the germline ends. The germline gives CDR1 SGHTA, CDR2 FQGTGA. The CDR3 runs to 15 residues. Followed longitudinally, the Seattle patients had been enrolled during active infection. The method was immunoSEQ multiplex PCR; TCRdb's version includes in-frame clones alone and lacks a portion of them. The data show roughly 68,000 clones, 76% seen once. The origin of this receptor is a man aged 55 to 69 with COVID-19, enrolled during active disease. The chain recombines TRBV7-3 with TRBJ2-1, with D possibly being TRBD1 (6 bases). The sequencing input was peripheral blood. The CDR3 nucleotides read TGTGCCAGCAGCTTTGCCGGGACAAACGCAAATGAGCAGTTCTTC. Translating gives CASSFAGTNANEQFF.